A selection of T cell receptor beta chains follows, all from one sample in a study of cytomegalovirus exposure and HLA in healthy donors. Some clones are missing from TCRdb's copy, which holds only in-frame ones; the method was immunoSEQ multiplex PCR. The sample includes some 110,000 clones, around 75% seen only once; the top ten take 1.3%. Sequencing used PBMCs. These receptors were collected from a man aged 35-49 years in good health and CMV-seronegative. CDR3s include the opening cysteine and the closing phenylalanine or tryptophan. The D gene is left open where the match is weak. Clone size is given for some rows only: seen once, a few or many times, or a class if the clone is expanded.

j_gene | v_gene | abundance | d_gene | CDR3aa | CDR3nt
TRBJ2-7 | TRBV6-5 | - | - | CASRLTPFREQYF | TGTGCCAGCAGGCTAACTCCTTTTCGCGAGCAGTACTTC
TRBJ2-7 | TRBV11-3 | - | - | CASSSDRDSPYEQYF | TGTGCCAGCAGCTCAGACCGGGACTCTCCCTACGAGCAGTACTTC
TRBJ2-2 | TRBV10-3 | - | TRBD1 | CAISGTTGASTGELFF | TGTGCCATCAGTGGAACGACAGGGGCGAGCACCGGGGAGCTGTTTTTT
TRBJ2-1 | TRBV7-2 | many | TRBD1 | CASSSDRLQFF | TGTGCCAGCAGCTCGGACAGGTTGCAGTTCTTC
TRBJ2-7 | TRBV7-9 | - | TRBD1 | CASSRRTGTGETYEQYF | TGTGCCAGCAGCCGAAGAACCGGGACAGGGGAGACCTACGAGCAGTACTTC
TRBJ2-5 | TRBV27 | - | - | CASSDARGRETQYF | TGTGCCAGCAGCGACGCCAGGGGGAGGGAGACCCAGTACTTC
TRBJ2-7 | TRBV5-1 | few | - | CASSPDSSYEQYF | TGCGCCAGCAGCCCCGACAGCTCCTACGAGCAGTACTTC
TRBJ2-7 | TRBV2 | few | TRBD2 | CASSDWLAGPSSYEQYF | TGTGCCAGCAGTGACTGGCTAGCGGGCCCAAGCTCCTACGAGCAGTACTTC
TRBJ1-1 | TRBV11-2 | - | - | CASSLDSSIGRAFF | TGTGCCAGCAGCTTAGATTCTTCGATAGGGAGAGCTTTCTTT
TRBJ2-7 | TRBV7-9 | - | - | CASSTRDTKDEQYF | TGTGCCAGCAGCACTCGGGACACCAAGGACGAGCAGTACTTC
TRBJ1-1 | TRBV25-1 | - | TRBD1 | CASSLTGGTEAFF | TGTGCCAGCTCCCTGACAGGGGGCACTGAAGCTTTCTTT
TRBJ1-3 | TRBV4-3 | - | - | CASSRSSGGFGGNTIYF | TGCGCCAGCAGCCGTTCGTCTGGAGGCTTCGGTGGAAACACCATATATTTT
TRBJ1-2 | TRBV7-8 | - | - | CASSLDTNYGYTF | TGTGCCAGCAGCTTAGATACTAACTATGGCTACACCTTC
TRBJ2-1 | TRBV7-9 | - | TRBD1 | CASSPGTGGHNEQFF | TGTGCCAGCAGCCCAGGGACAGGGGGCCACAATGAGCAGTTCTTC
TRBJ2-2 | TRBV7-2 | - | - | CASSLSPVNTGELFF | TGTGCCAGCAGCTTAAGCCCTGTGAACACCGGGGAGCTGTTTTTT
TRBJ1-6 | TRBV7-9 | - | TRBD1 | CASSPGQGVSPLHF | TGTGCCAGCAGCCCGGGACAGGGTGTTTCACCCCTCCACTTT
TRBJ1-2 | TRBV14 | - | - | CASSSWMAGDNYGYTF | TGTGCCAGCAGCAGTTGGATGGCAGGGGATAACTATGGCTACACCTTC
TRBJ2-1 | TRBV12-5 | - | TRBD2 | CASSVIGGGDYNEQFF | TGTGCTAGTTCCGTCATCGGGGGAGGGGACTACAATGAGCAGTTCTTC
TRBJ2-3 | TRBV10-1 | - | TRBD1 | CASSPTGSGSDTQYF | TGCGCCAGCAGTCCGACAGGGTCGGGGTCAGATACGCAGTATTTT
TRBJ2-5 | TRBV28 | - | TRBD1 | CASSSSWTGGKETQYF | TGTGCCAGCAGTTCATCCTGGACAGGGGGAAAAGAGACCCAGTACTTC
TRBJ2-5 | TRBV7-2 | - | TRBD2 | CASSLAGGGGETQYF | TGTGCCAGCAGCTTAGCGGGCGGGGGGGGAGAGACCCAGTACTTC
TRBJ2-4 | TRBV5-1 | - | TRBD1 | CASSWTGDKNIQYF | TGCGCCAGCAGCTGGACAGGGGACAAAAACATTCAGTACTTC
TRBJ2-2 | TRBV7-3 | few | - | CASSLGLNTGELFF | TGTGCCAGCAGCTTGGGACTCAACACCGGGGAGCTGTTTTTT
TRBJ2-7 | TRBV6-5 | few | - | CASSYLAGLQEQYF | TGTGCCAGCAGTTACTTAGCAGGGCTGCAGGAGCAGTACTTC
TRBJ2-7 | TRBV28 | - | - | CASSLGAPYEQYF | TGTGCCAGCAGTTTAGGGGCCCCCTACGAGCAGTACTTC
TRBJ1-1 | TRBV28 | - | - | CASSLVETGRSEAFF | TGTGCCAGCAGTTTAGTCGAGACAGGTAGGTCTGAAGCTTTCTTT
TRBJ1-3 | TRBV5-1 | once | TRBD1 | CASSRTGGAGNTIYF | TGCGCCAGCTCCAGGACAGGGGGCGCTGGAAACACCATATATTTT
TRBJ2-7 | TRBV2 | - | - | CASSFGKINYEQYF | TGTGCCAGCAGTTTCGGGAAGATCAACTACGAGCAGTACTTC
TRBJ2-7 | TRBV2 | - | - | CASSDGGPEQYF | TGTGCCAGCAGTGACGGGGGACCGGAGCAGTACTTC
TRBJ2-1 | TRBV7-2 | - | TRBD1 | CASSLVQDRGSYNEQFF | TGTGCCAGCAGCTTAGTGCAGGACAGGGGCTCCTACAATGAGCAGTTCTTC